These 3 T cell receptor beta chains originate from one sample sequenced in a study of read filtering for tumor transcriptome and immune sequencing (TCRdb year 2020). Sequenced using an Illumina HiSeq 4000. TCR libraries were constructed from 400 ng RNA using the Immunoverse kit, and molecular barcoded adaptors covering alpha/delta and beta/gamma chains were employed. Clones were called with MiXCR by TCRdb after fastp trimmed the public reads at Q25, and only in-frame beta chains were retained. Rows are combined by CDR3 protein, so each entry shows the most common genes and DNA. This sample comprises about 130,000 distinct CDR3 sequences, under 15% of them detected only once. The ten most abundant clones make up more than 9.5% of the sample. Sequenced: a population of CD138-negative cells sorted from bone marrow. This specimen's cell subset or site label, per the study, means: bone marrow mononuclear cells depleted of CD138+ plasma/myeloma cells by negative magnetic selection. The source is a donor aged 40 or older with multiple myeloma.

This clonotype was counted ten times or more. The chain combines TRBV12-3 or TRBV12-4 with TRBJ1-6, with TRBD1 identical over 7 bases. The V gene end was trimmed by 5 bases and the J gene end by 4 bases; junction bases not matched to a gene: 8. This CDR3 is built from 16 residues. Written as DNA, the CDR3 is TGTGCCAGCAGTCGAGCAGGGGGGGCTTATAATTCACCCCTCCACTTT. Translating it yields CASSRAGGAYNSPLHF.

This clonotype was detected ten times or more. The gene calls are TRBV6-5 and TRBJ2-1; 7 bases are shared with TRBD1. The CDR3 extends over 18 amino acids. The V gene end was trimmed by 2 bases and the J gene end by 0 bases; junction bases not matched to a gene: 10. The germline gives CDR1 MNHEY, CDR2 SVGAGI. The CDR3 DNA reads TGTGCCAGCAGTTACGACGGGCCCCGACAGGGCTCCTACAATGAGCAGTTCTTC. Residues: CASSYDGPRQGSYNEQFF.

Many counts were recorded for this clonotype. The chain combines TRBV28 with TRBJ2-2; the match to TRBD2 covers 14 bases. CDR1 MDHEN and CDR2 SYDVKM come from the germline V gene. Trimming took 4 bases from V and 5 from J; bases not matched to a gene: 3. The length of the CDR3 is 16 residues. This CDR3 reads CASSSWTSGRTGELFF. The CDR3 DNA reads as TGTGCCAGCAGTTCCTGGACTAGCGGGAGGACCGGGGAGCTGTTTTTT.